Reported below is one T cell receptor (beta chain). In TCRdb, the 5' RACE reads were re-called with MiXCR into one record per CDR3 protein. The table has approximately 40,000 distinct CDR3 sequences, roughly an eighth seen once. The data stem from a study of T-cell memory formation after mild COVID-19. The V end was cut by 0 bases, the J end by 10 bases, with 11 bases between. The CDR3 is made up of 12 amino acids. CDR1 and CDR2 (germline): SGHDT, YYEEEE. Sequences were obtained from PBMCs or a T cell subset sorted from them (not recorded which). The sequence was obtained from a man aged 18 to 29 who had mild COVID-19 (a few samples of this study predate the infection). Cell type and time point are not known. The J gene is TRBJ2-7, the V gene TRBV5-6; D gene uncertain. CDR3 sequence: CASSLVSDPQYF. CDR3 sequence (DNA): TGTGCCAGCAGCTTGGTTTCCGATCCCCAGTACTTC.